Listed below are T cell receptor beta chains from one sample, sequenced in a study of T cell responses to AZD1222 COVID-19 vaccine. The data were produced by immunoSEQ multiplex PCR, yet TCRdb's version contains in-frame clones alone and is incomplete. The table includes over 150,000 clones, approximately 90% detected once. The material sequenced was peripheral blood, taken 28 days after the second AZD1222 dose. These receptors were collected from an adult who received the AZD1222 COVID-19 vaccine. CDR3s include the opening cysteine and the closing phenylalanine or tryptophan. Each record gives: J gene, clone size, V gene, D gene, CDR3 DNA, CDR3 protein. A D gene is named only where the DNA matches it firmly. Clone size is given for some rows only: seen once, a few or many times, or a class if the clone is expanded.

j_gene: TRBJ1-4; abundance: -; v_gene: TRBV23-1; d_gene: -; CDR3nt: TGCGCCAGCAGGCCGGGACACGGGATTAAGCGGTATGAAAAACTGTTTTTT; CDR3aa: CASRPGHGIKRYEKLFF
j_gene: TRBJ1-5; abundance: once; v_gene: TRBV19; d_gene: -; CDR3nt: TGTGCCAGTAGTATGAGGGGGCCCCAGCATTTT; CDR3aa: CASSMRGPQHF
j_gene: TRBJ2-2; abundance: -; v_gene: TRBV7-6; d_gene: TRBD1; CDR3nt: TGTGCCAGCAGCCGCGAATGGACAGGGTATCTCAACGCGAACACCGGGGAGCTGTTTTTT; CDR3aa: CASSREWTGYLNANTGELFF
j_gene: TRBJ2-3; abundance: -; v_gene: TRBV3-1/TRBV3-2; d_gene: TRBD2; CDR3nt: TGTGCCAGCAGCAGAGCGGGGAACACAGATACGCAGTATTTT; CDR3aa: CASSRAGNTDTQYF
j_gene: TRBJ2-7; abundance: -; v_gene: TRBV15; d_gene: -; CDR3nt: TGTGCCACCAGCAGGGGTAGCTGGGGGCCTGGGGACGAGCAGTACTTC; CDR3aa: CATSRGSWGPGDEQYF
j_gene: TRBJ2-1; abundance: -; v_gene: TRBV29-1; d_gene: -; CDR3nt: TGCAGCGTTGGTTTTGGGGGGCCCTACAATGAGCAGTTCTTC; CDR3aa: CSVGFGGPYNEQFF
j_gene: TRBJ1-4; abundance: -; v_gene: TRBV3-1/TRBV3-2; d_gene: -; CDR3nt: TGTGCCAGCAGCCCGACAGCGGGCGCAACTAATGAAAAACTGTTTTTT; CDR3aa: CASSPTAGATNEKLFF
j_gene: TRBJ1-6; abundance: -; v_gene: TRBV18; d_gene: -; CDR3nt: TGTGCCAGCTCACAAGATGCAGCGACGGGCTCCTATAATTCACCCCTCCACTTT; CDR3aa: CASSQDAATGSYNSPLHF
j_gene: TRBJ1-5; abundance: -; v_gene: TRBV6-5; d_gene: -; CDR3nt: TGTGCCAGCAGCCGGACAAATTTTAATCAGCCCCAGCATTTT; CDR3aa: CASSRTNFNQPQHF
j_gene: TRBJ2-7; abundance: -; v_gene: TRBV19; d_gene: TRBD1; CDR3nt: TGTGCCAGTAGTATAGGAGGGACAGCCTACGAGCAGTACTTC; CDR3aa: CASSIGGTAYEQYF
j_gene: TRBJ2-7; abundance: -; v_gene: TRBV9; d_gene: -; CDR3nt: TGTGCCAGCAGCTCCCCACAGGGTGCCGAGCAGTACTTC; CDR3aa: CASSSPQGAEQYF
j_gene: TRBJ2-7; abundance: once; v_gene: TRBV4-2; d_gene: -; CDR3nt: TGTGCCAGCAGCCAAGATGAACAGGGCTACGAGCAGTACTTC; CDR3aa: CASSQDEQGYEQYF
j_gene: TRBJ1-1; abundance: -; v_gene: TRBV7-9; d_gene: -; CDR3nt: TGTGCCAGCAGCCCCGGGGCGGGTGAAGCTTTCTTT; CDR3aa: CASSPGAGEAFF
j_gene: TRBJ1-2; abundance: -; v_gene: TRBV12-3/TRBV12-4; d_gene: -; CDR3nt: TGTGCCAGCAGCCCTATGGGATGGTATGGCTACACCTTC; CDR3aa: CASSPMGWYGYTF
j_gene: TRBJ1-6; abundance: -; v_gene: TRBV6-1; d_gene: -; CDR3nt: TGTGCCAGCAGTGAAATCAGGGGAGCCTATAATTCACCCCTCCACTTT; CDR3aa: CASSEIRGAYNSPLHF
j_gene: TRBJ1-2; abundance: -; v_gene: TRBV5-8; d_gene: -; CDR3nt: TGTGCCAGCAGCTTGGGGGTGTTCTATGGCTACACCTTC; CDR3aa: CASSLGVFYGYTF
j_gene: TRBJ1-2; abundance: -; v_gene: TRBV7-9; d_gene: -; CDR3nt: TGTGCCAGCAGCCGACTATTCCAGGGCCGTTTCAGCTATGGCTACACCTTC; CDR3aa: CASSRLFQGRFSYGYTF
j_gene: TRBJ1-5; abundance: -; v_gene: TRBV7-2; d_gene: -; CDR3nt: TGTGCCAGCAGCTTAAGGTGGGGGAATCAGCCCCAGCATTTT; CDR3aa: CASSLRWGNQPQHF
j_gene: TRBJ1-2; abundance: -; v_gene: TRBV30; d_gene: -; CDR3nt: TGTGCCAGAAGAAACAGGCACCTGGTGGGAGGCTACACCTTC; CDR3aa: CARRNRHLVGGYTF
j_gene: TRBJ2-3; abundance: -; v_gene: TRBV12-3/TRBV12-4; d_gene: -; CDR3nt: TGTGCCAGCAGTCCTCATTCACCAGATACGCAGTATTTT; CDR3aa: CASSPHSPDTQYF
j_gene: TRBJ2-6; abundance: -; v_gene: TRBV30; d_gene: TRBD1; CDR3nt: TGTGCCTGGGTGCCCATCGGGACAGGTGACTCTGGGGCCAACGTCCTGACTTTC; CDR3aa: CAWVPIGTGDSGANVLTF
j_gene: TRBJ1-3; abundance: -; v_gene: TRBV9; d_gene: -; CDR3nt: TGTGCCAGCAGCGTTCAAGGGGCAGGAAACACCATATATTTT; CDR3aa: CASSVQGAGNTIYF
j_gene: TRBJ2-7; abundance: -; v_gene: TRBV5-1; d_gene: -; CDR3nt: TGCGCCAGCAGCCGAGGGGACCTAGATGAGCAGTACTTC; CDR3aa: CASSRGDLDEQYF
j_gene: TRBJ2-2; abundance: -; v_gene: TRBV15; d_gene: -; CDR3nt: TGTGCCACCAGCAGAGATCTAGCCGGGGAGCTGTTTTTT; CDR3aa: CATSRDLAGELFF
j_gene: TRBJ2-5; abundance: -; v_gene: TRBV5-1; d_gene: TRBD2; CDR3nt: TGCGCCAGCAGCCCCGGACTAGCGGGGACACGGGAGACCCAGTACTTC; CDR3aa: CASSPGLAGTRETQYF
j_gene: TRBJ1-1; abundance: -; v_gene: TRBV9; d_gene: -; CDR3nt: TGTGCCAGCAATAAGGCTGAAGCTTTCTTT; CDR3aa: CASNKAEAFF
j_gene: TRBJ1-1; abundance: -; v_gene: TRBV5-1; d_gene: -; CDR3nt: TGCGCCAGCAGCCTCCTCCCTGGCAACACTGAAGCTTTCTTT; CDR3aa: CASSLLPGNTEAFF
j_gene: TRBJ2-3; abundance: -; v_gene: TRBV5-4; d_gene: -; CDR3nt: TGTGCCAGCAGCTTAGGCCTACACACAGATACGCAGTATTTT; CDR3aa: CASSLGLHTDTQYF
j_gene: TRBJ1-1; abundance: -; v_gene: TRBV19; d_gene: -; CDR3nt: TGTGCCAGTAGTACCAGGGTACCCGCTGAAGCTTTCTTT; CDR3aa: CASSTRVPAEAFF
j_gene: TRBJ2-3; abundance: -; v_gene: TRBV5-1; d_gene: -; CDR3nt: TGCGCCAGCAGCTTGACTGGTAGCGCAGATACGCAGTATTTT; CDR3aa: CASSLTGSADTQYF
j_gene: TRBJ2-7; abundance: -; v_gene: TRBV7-2; d_gene: TRBD2; CDR3nt: TGTGCCAGCAGCACCCCGACTAGCGGGGGCTACGAGCAGTACTTC; CDR3aa: CASSTPTSGGYEQYF
j_gene: TRBJ2-7; abundance: -; v_gene: TRBV6-5; d_gene: TRBD1; CDR3nt: TGTGCCAGCAGTTACACGAGACAGGGGCGATACGAGCAGTACTTC; CDR3aa: CASSYTRQGRYEQYF
j_gene: TRBJ1-1; abundance: -; v_gene: TRBV7-7; d_gene: -; CDR3nt: TGTGCTAGCAGCCAAAATTATCGGGGGGGGAACACTGAAGCTTTCTTT; CDR3aa: CASSQNYRGGNTEAFF
j_gene: TRBJ1-1; abundance: -; v_gene: TRBV7-2; d_gene: -; CDR3nt: TGTGCCAGCAGCTTAGACAGGAACACTGAAGCTTTCTTT; CDR3aa: CASSLDRNTEAFF
j_gene: TRBJ1-4; abundance: -; v_gene: TRBV5-1; d_gene: -; CDR3nt: TGCGCCAGCAGCTTGGGAGGGGTTGTTGAAAAACTGTTTTTT; CDR3aa: CASSLGGVVEKLFF
j_gene: TRBJ2-5; abundance: -; v_gene: TRBV5-1; d_gene: -; CDR3nt: TGCGCCAGCAGCTCCCACGGGGAACAAGAGACCCAGTACTTC; CDR3aa: CASSSHGEQETQYF
j_gene: TRBJ1-4; abundance: -; v_gene: TRBV3-1/TRBV3-2; d_gene: -; CDR3nt: TGTGCCAGCAGCCAAGAATGGCAGGGTGATGAAAAACTGTTTTTT; CDR3aa: CASSQEWQGDEKLFF
j_gene: TRBJ1-2; abundance: -; v_gene: TRBV7-2; d_gene: -; CDR3nt: TGTGCCAGCAGCCCGGTCCCTTTCTCAGGGGCTGGCTATGGCTACACCTTC; CDR3aa: CASSPVPFSGAGYGYTF
j_gene: TRBJ2-2; abundance: -; v_gene: TRBV10-3; d_gene: TRBD2; CDR3nt: TGTGCCATCAGTCTAGCGGGGGGTCCGAACACCGGGGAGCTGTTTTTT; CDR3aa: CAISLAGGPNTGELFF
j_gene: TRBJ2-3; abundance: few; v_gene: TRBV27; d_gene: -; CDR3nt: TGTGCCACCTCAGGGCTAGATACGCAGTATTTT; CDR3aa: CATSGLDTQYF
j_gene: TRBJ1-4; abundance: -; v_gene: TRBV5-1; d_gene: -; CDR3nt: TGCGCCAGCAGCTCCTTCGGGGCTGAAAAACTGTTTTTT; CDR3aa: CASSSFGAEKLFF
j_gene: TRBJ2-7; abundance: -; v_gene: TRBV6-5; d_gene: -; CDR3nt: TGTGCCAGCAGTTACTCGACCCTGGGGGGAACCTACGAGCAGTACTTC; CDR3aa: CASSYSTLGGTYEQYF
j_gene: TRBJ1-5; abundance: few; v_gene: TRBV2; d_gene: -; CDR3nt: TGTGCCTTTGGAGGGCAGGGAAATCAGCCCCAGCATTTT; CDR3aa: CAFGGQGNQPQHF
j_gene: TRBJ2-3; abundance: -; v_gene: TRBV2; d_gene: -; CDR3nt: TGTGCCAGCATGAACAGGGAGGCGGGAGATACGCAGTATTTT; CDR3aa: CASMNREAGDTQYF
j_gene: TRBJ2-7; abundance: -; v_gene: TRBV6-5; d_gene: TRBD1; CDR3nt: TGTGCCAGCAGTAGCGGGACAGGGGGCTACGAGCAGTACTTC; CDR3aa: CASSSGTGGYEQYF
j_gene: TRBJ1-1; abundance: -; v_gene: TRBV18; d_gene: -; CDR3nt: TGTGCCAGCTCAACTATGAACACTGAAGCTTTCTTT; CDR3aa: CASSTMNTEAFF
j_gene: TRBJ2-5; abundance: -; v_gene: TRBV6-5; d_gene: -; CDR3nt: TGTGCCAGCAGTTACACGCCTCAGGCCCAGTACTTC; CDR3aa: CASSYTPQAQYF
j_gene: TRBJ2-7; abundance: -; v_gene: TRBV30; d_gene: -; CDR3nt: TGTGCCTGGAATGACGCACCGAGCTCCTACGAGCAGTACTTC; CDR3aa: CAWNDAPSSYEQYF